The next 21 T cell receptor beta chains were all read from a single sample in a study of blood T cell repertoires in COVID-19. The repertoire was sequenced with immunoSEQ multiplex PCR; TCRdb's copy has only in-frame clones and lacks some. The sample holds some 140,000 clones, almost 85% seen once. The sequenced sample consisted of peripheral blood. The receptors were gathered from a man between 60 and 70 years old with acute or convalescent COVID-19.

The CDR3 DNA reads TGTGCCAGCAAGGGCCCGGGACAGGTCTCCTACGAGCAGTACTTC. Residues: CASKGPGQVSYEQYF. The genes are TRBV6-6 and TRBJ2-7; 8 bases map to TRBD1. The germline V gene encodes CDR1 MNHNY and CDR2 SVGAGI (reference sequence). V dropped 7 bases and J dropped 0; count of bases not matched to a gene: 8. CDR3 length: 15 residues.

CDR3 coding DNA: TGTGCCAGCAGCCCCAAGCGGGAGACGGCCTACGAGCAGTACTTC. Protein: CASSPKRETAYEQYF. The genes are TRBV7-9 and TRBJ2-7; 8 positions agree with TRBD2. Unmatched junction bases numbered 8, after V lost 5 bases and J lost 2 bases. The CDR3 length is 15 residues. CDR1 and CDR2 (germline): SEHNR, FQNEAQ (reference sequence).

The chain carries TRBV2 and TRBJ1-6, with D hard to call. This CDR3 comprises 13 residues. CDR1 and CDR2 from the germline V gene are SNHLY and FYNNEI. V lost 7 bases and J lost 9, with 13 bases in between. The CDR3 DNA follows: TGTGCCAGCAAGGCCGAGCGAGGTTCACCCCTCCACTTT. Translating gives CASKAERGSPLHF. The whole variable domain, remainder taken from reference TRBV2 and TRBJ1-6, is EPEVTQTPSHQVTQMGQEVILRCVPISNHLYFYWYRQILGQKVEFLVSFYNNEISEKSEIFDDQFSVERPDGSNFTLKIRSTKLEDSAMYFCASKAERGSPLHFGNGTRLTVT.

The gene calls are TRBV5-1 and TRBJ2-5; D gene uncertain. V was shortened by 4 bases and J by 2 bases, with 6 bases between the two germline ends. This CDR3 is built from 12 residues. The V gene's germline CDR1 is SGHRS and CDR2 YFSETQ. CDR3 loop: CASSLVQETQYF. The DNA of the CDR3 is TGCGCCAGCAGCCTGGTACAAGAGACCCAGTACTTC.

The rearrangement joins TRBV5-6 to TRBJ2-7, with 7 bases matching TRBD1. This CDR3 comprises 14 residues. The V gene end was trimmed by 3 bases and the J gene end by 1 base; junction bases not matched to a gene: 4. The germline V gene encodes CDR1 SGHDT and CDR2 YYEEEE. In nucleotides, the CDR3 is TGTGCCAGCAGCTCAGGACAGGCTTCCTACGAGCAGTACTTC. Its translation is CASSSGQASYEQYF.

For this clone: A much bigger clone sits one base away, suggesting this may be a read error. V is TRBV7-7 and J is TRBJ2-1, with a weak D call TRBD2 (5 bases). This CDR3 has 12 amino acids. Trimming pared 1 base from V and 8 bases from J, leaving 6 bases between. Looked up from germline, CDR1 is SSHAT and CDR2 is FNYEAQ (reference sequence). The CDR3 region has the DNA TGTGCCAGCAGCTTAGACGGGGATGAGCAGTTCTTC. Its protein is CASSLDGDEQFF.

The V gene is TRBV27, the J gene TRBJ2-1; no clear D gene. This CDR3 is built from 13 residues. V gave up 5 bases and J gave up 5 bases, with 10 bases separating them. Germline-derived CDR1 and CDR2 are MNHEY and SMNVEV (reference sequence). The CDR3 nucleotides are TGTGCCAGCAGTCTTACACGCAACAATGAGCAGTTCTTC. Translating gives CASSLTRNNEQFF.

The chain couples TRBV12-5 to TRBJ2-1; 11 bases line up with TRBD2. This CDR3 comprises 16 residues. V lost 1 base and J lost 8; bases outside the gene matches: 7. In germline, CDR1 is LGHNT, CDR2 FRNRAP. CDR3 coding DNA: TGTGCTAGTGGTTTGGCGGTGACTAGCGGGGTTGATGAGCAGTTCTTC. This encodes CASGLAVTSGVDEQFF.

This chain uses TRBV7-8 with TRBJ1-1; a possible D gene is TRBD1 (6 bases). The CDR3 contains 16 residues. The V gene's germline CDR1 is SGHVS and CDR2 FQNEAQ. Trimming cost V 5 bases and J 5 bases, with 21 bases left between them. The CDR3 region is CASSASGQTRGTEAFF. The CDR3 DNA reads as TGTGCCAGCAGCGCCAGCGGACAGACCCGCGGAACTGAAGCTTTCTTT.

The J gene is TRBJ2-2, the V gene TRBV5-1; 8 bases match TRBD1. The ends lost 4 bases at V and 6 bases at J; junction bases unmatched: 5. This CDR3 has 14 residues. Germline V lookup: CDR1 SGHRS, CDR2 YFSETQ. The CDR3 DNA sequence: TGCGCCAGCAGCACGCGGACAGGGCCCGGGGAGCTGTTTTTT. Protein: CASSTRTGPGELFF.

This clone has only one observation. The V and J genes are TRBV12-3 or TRBV12-4 and TRBJ1-2, with D perhaps TRBD1 (5 bases). The CDR3 loop spans 13 amino acids. Trimming removed 8 bases at V and 1 base at J, with 11 bases between. CDR3 DNA: TGTGCCAGCTCGATGGACATTAACTATGGCTACACCTTC. Residues: CASSMDINYGYTF.

This chain joins TRBV18 and TRBJ2-5; TRBD2 aligns across 10 bases. CDR3 size: 16 residues. V was clipped by 3 bases and J by 2 bases; unmatched bases: 6. In germline, CDR1 is KGHSH, CDR2 LQKENI. The CDR3 reads CASSPIKAGGQETQYF. The CDR3 region has the DNA TGTGCCAGCTCACCCATCAAAGCGGGAGGGCAAGAGACCCAGTACTTC.

A few counts support this clone. The rearrangement uses TRBV2 and TRBJ1-2; unclear D gene. V dropped 5 bases and J dropped 6 bases, with 7 bases sitting between them. CDR1 and CDR2 from the germline V gene are SNHLY and FYNNEI. This CDR3 is built from 11 residues. CDR3 nucleotides: TGTGCCAGCAGTTACAGTAATGGCTACACCTTC. It translates to CASSYSNGYTF.

The chain carries TRBV7-8 and TRBJ2-5; possible D gene TRBD1, 5 bases. The V end lost 5 bases, the J end lost 4 bases, and 14 bases lay between the germline ends. CDR3 length: 14 amino acids. Per the germline V gene, CDR1 is SGHVS and CDR2 is FQNEAQ. The CDR3 coding sequence is TGTGCCAGCAGCCCCTTCAGGGTTGGAGAGACCCAGTACTTC. It codes for CASSPFRVGETQYF. The full variable domain, rest sourced from reference TRBV7-8 and TRBJ2-5, is GAGVSQSPRYKVAKRGQDVALRCDPISGHVSLFWYQQALGQGPEFLTYFQNEAQLDKSGLPSDRFFAERPEGSVSTLKIQRTQQEDSAVYLCASSPFRVGETQYFGPGTRLLVL.

This clone was detected a few times. The chain combines TRBV7-8 with TRBJ2-2, with TRBD2 matching over 9 bases. The J segment lost 5 bases and the V segment lost 2 bases, leaving 6 bases of the junction unmatched. The CDR3 runs to 16 residues. Germline CDR1 and CDR2: SGHVS and FQNEAQ. The CDR3 spells CASSLSSGSMTGELFF. CDR3 sequence (DNA): TGTGCCAGCAGCTTAAGTAGCGGGAGCATGACCGGGGAGCTGTTTTTT. Using reference TRBV7-8 and TRBJ2-2 for the parts outside the CDR3, the full variable domain is GAGVSQSPRYKVAKRGQDVALRCDPISGHVSLFWYQQALGQGPEFLTYFQNEAQLDKSGLPSDRFFAERPEGSVSTLKIQRTQQEDSAVYLCASSLSSGSMTGELFFGEGSRLTVL.

J is TRBJ2-1 and V is TRBV24-1; D is unclear. V was trimmed by 0 bases and J by 3 bases, leaving 8 bases between them. This CDR3 has 15 amino acids. Per germline, CDR1 KGHDR and CDR2 SFDVKD. DNA for the CDR3: TGTGCCACCAGTGATTTGGGTCTAGACTACAATGAGCAGTTCTTC. It specifies CATSDLGLDYNEQFF.

The V and J genes are TRBV18 and TRBJ1-4; a possible D gene is TRBD1 (5 bases). The CDR3 has 16 amino acids. Germline CDR1 KGHSH, CDR2 LQKENI. V shed 2 bases and J shed 6 bases, with 16 bases lying between them. The DNA of the CDR3 is TGTGCCAGCTCACCAGCTCCGGCCCTCAGGGATGAAAAACTGTTTTTT. This sequence encodes CASSPAPALRDEKLFF.

The chain employs TRBV5-1 and TRBJ2-7, with TRBD2 matching over 8 bases. Germline CDR1 is SGHRS and CDR2 is YFSETQ. CDR3 length: 16 residues. V shed 3 bases and J 0 bases; nucleotides not matched to a gene: 8. The CDR3 reads CASSWLTSESSYEQYF. CDR3 sequence (DNA): TGCGCCAGCAGCTGGTTGACTAGCGAGAGCTCCTACGAGCAGTACTTC.

The V and J genes are TRBV9 and TRBJ2-7, with D tentatively TRBD1 (5 bases). The CDR3 runs to 15 residues. The V gene lost 0 bases and the J gene lost 2 bases, with 12 bases spanning the gap. Germline CDR1 SGDLS, CDR2 YYNGEE. The CDR3 DNA is TGTGCCAGCAGCGTAGGTTCAGGGCTAGCCTACGAGCAGTACTTC. It encodes CASSVGSGLAYEQYF.

This rearrangement joins TRBV19 to TRBJ2-7, with TRBD2 as a possible D gene (5 bases). The ends were cut back, 9 bases at V and 1 base at J, with 16 bases in the middle. This CDR3 has 14 residues. The germline gives CDR1 LNHDA, CDR2 SQIVND (reference sequence). The DNA of the CDR3 is TGTGCCAGCGCTGCATCGGGGTGGTCCTACGAGCAGTACTTC. It encodes CASAASGWSYEQYF. The full variable domain, its missing parts supplied by reference TRBV19 and TRBJ2-7, is DGGITQSPKYLFRKEGQNVTLSCEQNLNHDAMYWYRQDPGQGLRLIYYSQIVNDFQKGDIAEGYSVSREKKESFPLTVTSAQKNPTAFYLCASAASGWSYEQYFGPGTRLTVT.

The table lists this clone with a count of one. Here the CDR3 reads CASSGVEAGGLQYF. The DNA for the CDR3 is TGTGCCAGCAGTGGGGTTGAAGCGGGGGGCCTTCAGTACTTC. The chain is built from TRBV7-2 and TRBJ2-4; 9 bases match TRBD2. The CDR3 runs 14 residues. Germline CDR1 is SGHTA and CDR2 is FQGNSA. V was clipped by 6 bases and J by 11 bases; unmatched bases: 11.